Detailed here is one T cell receptor (beta chain). Produced via immunoSEQ multiplex PCR; TCRdb's table is partial and in-frame only. Of about 100,000 clones listed, over 80% are singletons. The entry originates in a study of PD-L1 blockade in urothelial cancer. Trimming took off 3 bases at V and 6 bases at J, with 25 bases between the two ends. Germline assignment: CDR1 SGHDT and CDR2 YYEEEE. The CDR3 has 17 residues. The source of this sequence is a woman over 75 with urothelial cancer. V and J are TRBV5-6 and TRBJ2-7; a weak D match, TRBD2 (7 bases). Here the sequenced sample was PBMCs, taken around atezolizumab (anti-PD-L1) treatment. In DNA form, the CDR3 reads TGTGCCAGCAGCTGGTTGGGGGGCGGGAGCGCCTCGGGCGAGCAGTACTTC. This encodes CASSWLGGGSASGEQYF.